This T cell receptor (beta chain) was observed in a study of T cell responses to AZD1222 COVID-19 vaccine. Using immunoSEQ multiplex PCR, the repertoire was profiled, and TCRdb retains in-frame clones only, with some absent. The sample lists 140,000 or so clones, about 86% occurring once. V lost 4 bases, J lost 3 bases, and 14 bases lay in between. This CDR3 region has 15 residues. Germline loops: CDR1 SGHDN, CDR2 FVKESK. About this clone: No antigen is known for it.

Notes on the study in general: White British donors predominated, females outnumbered males, and clonal diversity was possibly underestimated. Reportedly, close to half of spike-specific TCRs are directed against unmutated variant regions. Vaccine-associated CD4 TCRs spanned spike, dominant at 160-218 and 743-854.

The sequences come from peripheral blood, collected 28 days after the second AZD1222 dose. The chain joins TRBV14 to TRBJ2-3; TRBD1 might be the D (5 bases). This TCR was recovered from an adult who received the AZD1222 COVID-19 vaccine. The CDR3 region is CASSPRAVNTDTQYF. CDR3 in DNA: TGTGCCAGCAGCCCCAGGGCCGTGAATACAGATACGCAGTATTTT.